This record concerns one T cell receptor beta chain sequence. This sample is drawn from a study of blood T cell repertoires in COVID-19. Study as a whole: COVID-19 samples from acute and convalescent phases originated in the United States, Italy and Spain.

The participants were between about 18 and 90 years old and came from under 25 US areas. Recovery meant two consecutive negative NP/OP PCR tests, professional clearance, or resolved symptoms. Source study methods: Amplifying reference gene primers gave estimates of nucleated cell counts. Clones were read by immunoSEQ multiplex PCR, and TCRdb kept only the in-frame ones, dropping some. The DNA gave D and trimming, while V, J and clone size come from that table. The table has roughly 300,000 clones, about 90% seen once; the top ten hold approximately 5.2%. Trimming took off 1 base at V and 7 bases at J, with 21 bases between the two ends. This CDR3 has 17 residues. From germline, CDR1 is SEHNR and CDR2 FQNEAQ (reference sequence).

Sequencing used PBMCs or T cells enriched from blood (not recorded which). The sequence was obtained from a woman aged 30 to 39 who had recovered from COVID-19. The chain combines TRBV7-9 with TRBJ2-3, with D perhaps matching TRBD2 (5 bases). CDR3 protein: CASSLELAGRRAHTQYF. In DNA, the CDR3 is TGTGCCAGCAGCTTAGAATTGGCGGGCCGGCGGGCCCATACGCAGTATTTT.